What follows describes a single T cell receptor (beta chain). The CDR3 runs 14 residues. The ends were cut back, 2 bases at V and 7 bases at J, with 13 bases in the middle. Looked up from germline, CDR1 is SGHVS and CDR2 is FNYEAQ. These data originate in a study of control samples from healthy donors and cancer patients. Sequencing used immunoSEQ multiplex PCR; TCRdb keeps in-frame clones, though not all of them. The sample lists roughly 190,000 clones, about nine tenths seen once, with around 1.9% in the top ten. What was sequenced was blood. The clonotype comes from a man aged 30 to 45 in good health. The chain is built from TRBV7-6 and TRBJ2-3; D perhaps matches TRBD2 (6 bases). The DNA of the CDR3 is TGTGCCAGCAGCTTACAGTCGGAGGGAAATACGCAGTATTTT. Translating gives CASSLQSEGNTQYF.